This record covers a single T cell receptor (beta chain). It lacks a known antigen. The input lacks base qualities; no much larger clone sits a single base away. The data stem from a study of blood T cell repertoires in COVID-19 (dated by TCRdb to 2020 to 2021). Regarding the study in general: Collaborator samples came from the United States, Italy and Spain and covered acute and convalescent phases of COVID-19. The material from the prospective study consisted of cDNA or gDNA derived from T cells, B-cell-depleted T cells, or PBMCs. Deeply sampled blood TCRbeta repertoires from subjects exposed to, actively infected with, or recovered from COVID-19 were included in the dataset. The repertoires were released in a freely available public database meant as a resource for research on the immune response to SARS-CoV-2. Samples were obtained from the ongoing ImmuneRACE study (first 160 participants) and from about 1,300 subjects provided by 6 global collaborators. A de-identified subject ID, COVID-19 status, age in years and sex were almost always included in the sample metadata. Where available, HLA class I and class II types were obtained from metadata supplied by the sample provider rather than from assay-based typing.

The full study reports these points: The quantity of clinical and demographic metadata differed by source and by participant and was supplied without curation.

In Seattle, one collaborating source enrolled patients while the infection was active and tracked those patients longitudinally over the course of disease. Whole blood was collected in K2EDTA tubes by collaborating institutions according to the institutions' own protocols. Collaborator samples were shipped for TCRbeta analysis as frozen whole blood, isolated PBMCs, or DNA extracted from either sample type. The immunoSEQ Assay, a bias-controlled multiplex PCR, was used to amplify TCRbeta CDR3 regions from genomic DNA. Per the original workflow: Nucleated cell counts per sample were estimated from amplification of reference gene primers within the assay. Sequence reads were collapsed and filtered to measure the absolute abundance of every unique TCRbeta CDR3 rearrangement. For each sample, productive Simpson clonality was calculated as the square root of Simpson's diversity index across productive rearrangements. Held by TCRdb, this immuneACCESS table contains in-frame sequences only and omits some clones. Under half of the omission traces to an unresolved V gene where checked; the cause of the rest is unknown. D and trimming come from the DNA, and the V and J calls and clone size come from that table. The sample records about 49,000 clones, about 86% of which are singletons. Of the sample, about a fifth is held by the ten largest clones.

This sequence originates from an elderly woman with COVID-19, enrolled during active disease. The source material was peripheral blood.

The bases read TGTGCCAGCAGGAGCTCTGGAAACACCATATATTTT. It translates as CASRSSGNTIYF. The chain is encoded by TRBV27 joined to TRBJ1-3; confidence is insufficient to name the D gene. The CDR3 runs 12 residues from the cysteine to the phenylalanine. Only the CDR3 portion is preserved as DNA: 36 bases, with reading frame beginning at the first base. V loses 6 bases of germline sequence and J loses 0 bases, and the interval between the two ends is 3 bases. The germline V gene (reference sequence) specifies MNHEY as CDR1 and SMNVEV as CDR2.